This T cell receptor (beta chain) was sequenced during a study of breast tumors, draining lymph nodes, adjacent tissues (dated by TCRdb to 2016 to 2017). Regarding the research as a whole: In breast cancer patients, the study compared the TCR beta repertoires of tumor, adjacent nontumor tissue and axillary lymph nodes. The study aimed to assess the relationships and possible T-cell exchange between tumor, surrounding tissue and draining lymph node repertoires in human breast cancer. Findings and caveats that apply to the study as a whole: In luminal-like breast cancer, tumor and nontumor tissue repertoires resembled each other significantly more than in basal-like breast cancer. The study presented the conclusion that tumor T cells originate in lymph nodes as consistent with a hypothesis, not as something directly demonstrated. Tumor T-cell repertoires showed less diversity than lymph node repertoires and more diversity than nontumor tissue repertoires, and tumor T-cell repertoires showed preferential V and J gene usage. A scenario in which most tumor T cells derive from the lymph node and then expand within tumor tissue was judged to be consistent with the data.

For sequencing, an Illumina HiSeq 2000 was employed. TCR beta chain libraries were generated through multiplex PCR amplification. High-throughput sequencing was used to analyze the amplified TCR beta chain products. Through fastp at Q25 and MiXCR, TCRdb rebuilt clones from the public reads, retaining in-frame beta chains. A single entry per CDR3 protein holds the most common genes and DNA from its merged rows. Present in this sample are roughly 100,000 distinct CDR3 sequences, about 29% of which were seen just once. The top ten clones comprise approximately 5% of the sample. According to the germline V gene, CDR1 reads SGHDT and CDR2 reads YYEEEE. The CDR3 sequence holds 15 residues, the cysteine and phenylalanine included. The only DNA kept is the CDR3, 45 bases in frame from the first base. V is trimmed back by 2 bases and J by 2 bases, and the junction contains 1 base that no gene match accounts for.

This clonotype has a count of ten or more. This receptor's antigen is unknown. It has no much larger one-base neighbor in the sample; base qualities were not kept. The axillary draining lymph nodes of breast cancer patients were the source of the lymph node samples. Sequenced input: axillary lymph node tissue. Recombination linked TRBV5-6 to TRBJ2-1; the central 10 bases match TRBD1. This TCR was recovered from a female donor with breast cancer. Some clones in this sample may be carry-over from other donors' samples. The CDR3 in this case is CASSFGTGAYNEQFF. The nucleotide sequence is TGTGCCAGCAGCTTCGGGACAGGGGCCTACAATGAGCAGTTCTTC.